This passage covers 26 T cell receptor beta chains from one sample sequenced in a study of blood T cell repertoires in COVID-19. Profiled with immunoSEQ multiplex PCR; TCRdb holds only in-frame clones, not every one. The table has tens of thousands of clones, 81% seen once. The sequenced sample was peripheral blood. The receptors were sampled from a man older than 75 with active or convalescent COVID-19.

This sequence joins TRBV28 and TRBJ1-1, with D perhaps TRBD1 (5 bases). V gave up 0 bases and J gave up 0 bases, with 14 bases separating them. This CDR3 region has 17 residues. From germline, CDR1 is MDHEN and CDR2 SYDVKM. CDR3 protein: CASSLWVGRALNTEAFF. The CDR3 nucleotides are TGTGCCAGCAGTTTATGGGTGGGCAGGGCCCTGAACACTGAAGCTTTCTTT.

The chain couples TRBV10-1 to TRBJ1-4; 9 nucleotides align to TRBD1. Germline V gene sequence: CDR1 WNHNN, CDR2 SYGVQD (reference sequence). This CDR3 comprises 13 residues. Trimming took 9 bases from V and 5 from J; bases not matched to a gene: 4. CDR3 in amino acids: CARWDRENEKLFF. Written as DNA, the CDR3 is TGCGCCAGGTGGGACAGGGAAAATGAAAAACTGTTTTTT.

This sequence joins TRBV6-5 and TRBJ1-2, with 9 bases that match TRBD1. Germline lookup yields CDR1 MNHEY and CDR2 SVGAGI. The junction had 6 bases not matched to a gene; V was cut back by 6 bases and J by 4 bases. CDR3 length equals 14 residues. The CDR3 DNA reads as TGTGCCAGCAGGCGGGACAGGGTGGGCTATGGCTACACCTTC. Amino acids: CASRRDRVGYGYTF.

The V gene is TRBV3-1 (or the pseudogene TRBV3-2), the J gene TRBJ1-3; no clear D. The CDR3 totals 15 residues. V shed 1 base and J shed 4 bases, with 11 bases lying between them. The germline gives CDR1 LGHDT, CDR2 YNNKEL (reference sequence). CDR3 loop: CASSQGLAMGNTIYF. For the CDR3, the DNA is TGTGCCAGCAGCCAAGGACTTGCGATGGGAAACACCATATATTTT.

Concerning this clone: This CDR3 is also generated by other DNA sequences in the sample. V is TRBV2 and J is TRBJ2-7, with a possible D match to TRBD1 (6 bases). CDR3 length equals 13 residues. With 6 bases removed from V and 4 bases from J, the gap between germline ends came to 13 bases. In germline, CDR1 is SNHLY, CDR2 FYNNEI. The DNA for the CDR3 is TGTGCCAGCAGGGCCGGGACACCTTACGAGCAGTACTTC. Translated: CASRAGTPYEQYF.

The rearrangement joins TRBV18 to TRBJ1-5, with TRBD1 identical over 7 bases. The V and J ends lost 4 bases and 2 bases, in that order; junction bases with no gene match: 5. Per germline, CDR1 KGHSH and CDR2 LQKENI. CDR3 length: 15 amino acids. The CDR3 loop reads CASSRVGTGNQPQHF. The CDR3 DNA sequence: TGTGCCAGCTCACGAGTGGGGACAGGCAATCAGCCCCAGCATTTT.

The chain recombines TRBV20-1 with TRBJ2-3; 14 bases agree with TRBD2. The CDR3 is 15 residues long. CDR1 is DFQATT, CDR2 SNEGSKA, per germline (reference sequence). The V gene end was trimmed by 3 bases and the J gene end by 3 bases; junction bases not matched to a gene: 2. The CDR3 is CSASWTSGGTDTQYF. CDR3 sequence (DNA): TGCAGTGCTAGTTGGACTAGCGGGGGGACAGATACGCAGTATTTT.

The V call is TRBV3-1 (or the pseudogene TRBV3-2), the J call TRBJ1-3; 7 bases agree with TRBD1. The CDR3 extends over 13 amino acids. Germline V lookup: CDR1 LGHDT, CDR2 YNNKEL (reference sequence). V was pared by 6 bases and J by 8 bases, with 7 bases of the junction left unmatched. CDR3: CASRLGQSYTIYF. The CDR3 nucleotides are TGTGCCAGCAGACTGGGACAGAGTTACACCATATATTTT.

V and J are TRBV10-2 and TRBJ2-2, with D maybe TRBD1 (6 bases). Germline V lookup: CDR1 WSHSY, CDR2 SAAADI. This CDR3 spans 14 amino acids. The V and J ends lost 6 bases and 2 bases respectively, with 10 bases between them. CDR3 bases: TGCGCCAGCAGGGACAGCCTAAACACCGGGGAGCTGTTTTTT. Protein product: CASRDSLNTGELFF.

The CDR3 loop is CASSPDEAVASTDTQYF. CDR3 nucleotides: TGTGCCAGCTCACCGGATGAAGCGGTGGCTAGCACAGATACGCAGTATTTT. The chain is built from TRBV18 and TRBJ2-3; possible D gene TRBD2, 5 bases. Germline CDR1 KGHSH, CDR2 LQKENI. CDR3 length: 17 amino acids. V gave up 3 bases and J gave up 0 bases, with 16 bases separating them.

This rearrangement joins TRBV28 to TRBJ1-5; a possible D gene is TRBD1 (5 bases). From germline, CDR1 is MDHEN and CDR2 SYDVKM. Trimming pared 5 bases from V and 7 bases from J, leaving 15 bases between. The CDR3 is 14 amino acids. The CDR3 sequence is CASSEAVGPQPQHF. For the CDR3, the DNA is TGTGCCAGCAGTGAAGCCGTGGGGCCCCAGCCCCAGCATTTT.

The rearrangement uses TRBV5-5 and TRBJ2-5, with TRBD1 identical over 8 bases. Per germline, CDR1 SGHKS and CDR2 YYEKEE (reference sequence). Trimming took 3 bases from V and 5 from J; bases not matched to a gene: 9. CDR3 length equals 15 residues. CDR3 sequence reads: CASSWSAGGRETQYF. The DNA for the CDR3 is TGTGCCAGCAGCTGGAGCGCAGGGGGCAGGGAGACCCAGTACTTC.

This chain links TRBV7-2 with TRBJ1-5; the D is unclear. V was clipped by 7 bases and J by 7 bases, with 14 bases between them. Germline assignment: CDR1 SGHTA and CDR2 FQGNSA. This CDR3 spans 13 amino acids. CDR3 loop: CASTNPGGQPQHF. The CDR3, as DNA: TGTGCCAGCACCAACCCGGGAGGGCAGCCCCAGCATTTT.

This chain connects TRBV6-5 to TRBJ1-5; 9 bases align to TRBD1. CDR1 and CDR2 from the germline V gene are MNHEY and SVGAGI. There are 15 residues in the CDR3. The V gene end was trimmed by 5 bases and the J gene end by 2 bases; junction bases not matched to a gene: 4. The CDR3: CASSPGQGGNQPQHF. In DNA form, the CDR3 reads TGTGCCAGCAGTCCGGGACAGGGTGGCAATCAGCCCCAGCATTTT.

Only one count was recorded for this clone. The chain employs TRBV12-3 or TRBV12-4 and TRBJ2-3; no reliable D call. V shed 1 base and J shed 5 bases, with 4 bases lying between them. The CDR3 covers 12 residues. CDR3 nucleotide sequence: TGTGCCAGCAGTTTAGTAGAAGATACGCAGTATTTT. It is translated as CASSLVEDTQYF.

The chain uses TRBV3-1 (or the pseudogene TRBV3-2) and TRBJ1-4, with 7 bases lining up with TRBD1. Germline V gene sequence: CDR1 LGHDT, CDR2 YNNKEL (reference sequence). The CDR3 is made up of 12 amino acids. With 7 bases clipped from V and 8 bases from J, the junction kept 4 bases outside the gene matches. CDR3 protein: CASNTGDEKLFF. The CDR3, as DNA: TGTGCCAGCAACACAGGGGACGAAAAACTGTTTTTT.

V gene TRBV10-3 combines with J gene TRBJ1-1, with no clear D. Per the germline V gene, CDR1 is ENHRY and CDR2 is SYGVKD. V was clipped by 3 bases and J by 1 base, with 9 bases between them. The CDR3 consists of 14 residues. DNA of the CDR3: TGTGCCATCAGTGAAGTTGCAGGGAACACTGAAGCTTTCTTT. Residues: CAISEVAGNTEAFF.

J is TRBJ2-1 and V is TRBV18, with a possible D match to TRBD1 (5 bases). V dropped 4 bases and J dropped 1 base, with 17 bases sitting between them. Looked up from germline, CDR1 is KGHSH and CDR2 is LQKENI. The CDR3 is made up of 17 amino acids. CDR3 amino acids: CASSQDSGLTSYNEQFF. The CDR3, as DNA: TGTGCCAGCTCACAAGACTCAGGGCTAACTTCCTACAATGAGCAGTTCTTC. Full variable domain (outside the CDR3, taken from reference TRBV18 and TRBJ2-1): NAGVMQNPRHLVRRRGQEARLRCSPMKGHSHVYWYRQLPEEGLKFMVYLQKENIIDESGMPKERFSAEFPKEGPSILRIQQVVRGDSAAYFCASSQDSGLTSYNEQFFGPGTRLTVL.

The table lists this clone with a few counts. This sequence joins TRBV5-6 and TRBJ1-5; D unclear. V was shortened by 1 base and J by 3 bases, with 11 bases between the two germline ends. CDR1 is SGHDT, CDR2 YYEEEE, per germline. This CDR3 region has 15 residues. DNA for the CDR3: TGTGCCAGCAGCTTGTTGAGAAGCATCAATCAGCCCCAGCATTTT. Its translation: CASSLLRSINQPQHF.

The V call is TRBV7-2, the J call TRBJ2-7; possible D gene TRBD2, 6 bases. Per the germline V gene, CDR1 is SGHTA and CDR2 is FQGNSA. V was shortened by 1 base and J by 4 bases, with 20 bases between the two germline ends. This CDR3 contains 17 residues. CDR3 sequence reads: CASSLVVGAGGEYEQYF. The CDR3 nucleotides are TGTGCCAGCAGCTTAGTTGTTGGGGCCGGAGGGGAGTACGAGCAGTACTTC. Full variable domain (remainder filled in from reference TRBV7-2 and TRBJ2-7): GAGVSQSPSNKVTEKGKDVELRCDPISGHTALYWYRQSLGQGLEFLIYFQGNSAPDKSGLPSDRFSAERTGGSVSTLTIQRTQQEDSAVYLCASSLVVGAGGEYEQYFGPGTRLTVT.

As DNA, the CDR3 is TGTGCCAGCAGTTACGGGGGGAGTAATGAAAAACTGTTTTTT. Translated, it gives CASSYGGSNEKLFF. This chain uses TRBV6-6 with TRBJ1-4; D perhaps matches TRBD1 (5 bases). V lost 2 bases and J 4 bases, leaving 8 bases between the germline ends. Germline V gene lookup returns CDR1 MNHNY and CDR2 SVGAGI (reference sequence). CDR3 length: 14 residues.

This chain joins TRBV21-1 and TRBJ2-5; TRBD1 is taken as the D call from the table, unchecked against the DNA. TRBV21-1 is classified as a pseudogene. This CDR3 comprises 15 residues. CDR3 residues: CASSKDRGPWETQYF. CDR3 nucleotide sequence: TGTGCCAGCAGCAAAGACAGGGGTCCCTGGGAGACCCAGTACTTC.

Only a few counts were recorded for this clone. The chain combines TRBV5-8 with TRBJ1-1, with D possibly being TRBD1 (6 bases). Germline V gene lookup returns CDR1 SGHTS and CDR2 YDEGEE. The germline V and J ends were trimmed by 3 bases and 0 bases, with 15 bases remaining between them. The CDR3 totals 16 residues. CDR3 DNA: TGTGCCAGCAGCTACGGACAGTTCTCTATGAACACTGAAGCTTTCTTT. It specifies CASSYGQFSMNTEAFF. The full variable domain, its missing parts supplied by reference TRBV5-8 and TRBJ1-1, is EAGVTQSPTHLIKTRGQQATLRCSPISGHTSVYWYQQALGLGLQFLLWYDEGEERNRGNFPPRFSGRQFPNYSSELNVNALELEDSALYLCASSYGQFSMNTEAFFGQGTRLTVV.

The chain carries TRBV5-6 and TRBJ2-3; TRBD1 matches at 8 bases. The V gene end was trimmed by 4 bases and the J gene end by 6 bases; junction bases not matched to a gene: 10. Germline values: CDR1 SGHDT, CDR2 YYEEEE. The CDR3 contains 15 residues. The CDR3 spells CASSTGQGGGDTQYF. For the CDR3, the DNA is TGTGCCAGCAGCACCGGACAGGGTGGGGGGGATACGCAGTATTTT.

The rearrangement uses TRBV27 and TRBJ1-5, with D uncertain. The CDR3 is made up of 12 amino acids. V shed 4 bases and J shed 7 bases, with 8 bases lying between them. Germline CDR1 MNHEY, CDR2 SMNVEV (reference sequence). The CDR3 region is CASSSNSQPQHF. As DNA, the CDR3 is TGTGCCAGCAGTTCTAACTCACAGCCCCAGCATTTT.

J is TRBJ2-5 and V is TRBV29-1, with D tentatively TRBD2 (7 bases). V lost 5 bases and J lost 1, with 11 bases in between. Germline assignment: CDR1 SQVTM and CDR2 ANQGSEA. The CDR3 contains 13 residues. The CDR3 DNA is TGCAGCGTTTCGCGGGGGCCCCAAGAGACCCAGTACTTC. Translating it yields CSVSRGPQETQYF.